This T cell receptor (beta chain) was captured in a study of shared clonotypes between healthy human individuals. Overall study results and limits: Clonotypes shared by all four sorted-subset donors had higher generation probabilities than non-shared clonotypes. Incomplete sequencing of sorted subsets was indicated by rarefaction despite large depth. Naive subsets typically showed greater estimated richness than memory subsets.

Genomic DNA (from each subset) was split evenly across several immunoSEQ plates. Some clones are missing from TCRdb's copy, which holds only in-frame ones; the method was immunoSEQ multiplex PCR. The table has approximately 95,000 clones, 65% to 70% seen once. The CDR3 spans 16 residues. Germline V gives CDR1 KGHSH, CDR2 LQKENI. Trimming shortened V by 6 bases and J by 2 bases, and 17 bases separated the two germline ends. Comment on this clone: Its antigen is not identified.

Sequenced sample: memory CD8+ T cells sorted from blood. Subset denoted: CD45RO+ cells pooled with CCR7-negative TemRA cells. The genes are TRBV18 and TRBJ1-3, with D perhaps TRBD1 (5 bases). This clonotype was sampled from a man aged 25-45 years in good health. CDR3 protein: CASSQVGVKAGNTIYF. CDR3 coding DNA: TGTGCCAGCTCTCAAGTAGGGGTGAAGGCTGGAAACACCATATATTTT.